The present entry profiles one T cell receptor (beta chain) with its context. The germline CDR1 and CDR2 sequences are SGHAT and FQNNGV. With 1 base removed from V and 0 bases from J, the gap between germline ends came to 7 bases. The CDR3 runs 15 residues. These data come from a study of blood T cell repertoires in COVID-19. Study in general: Researchers got acute and convalescent COVID-19 samples from the United States, Italy and Spain.

Clones were sequenced by immunoSEQ multiplex PCR, and TCRdb holds only the in-frame ones, with some missing. In the table there are around 97,000 clones, less than 90% of which are singletons. Material for sequencing was peripheral blood. The sequence derives from a human donor in a cohort sampled during active COVID-19. The rearrangement joins TRBV11-2 to TRBJ2-1; maybe TRBD2 (6 bases). CDR3 coding DNA: TGTGCCAGCAGCTTAGTGGGGGGCTCCTACAATGAGCAGTTCTTC. Its protein is CASSLVGGSYNEQFF.